This TCR beta chain emerged from a study of blood T cell repertoires in COVID-19 (dated by TCRdb to about 2020). Study-wide context: Samples from collaborators originated in the United States, Italy and Spain and spanned both the acute and convalescent phases of COVID-19. The prospective study material was composed of cDNA or gDNA derived from T cells, B-cell-depleted T cells, or PBMCs. Deeply sampled blood TCRbeta repertoires from subjects exposed to, actively infected with, or recovered from COVID-19 were included in the dataset. The repertoires were released in a freely available public database meant as a resource for research on the immune response to SARS-CoV-2. Samples came from the ongoing ImmuneRACE study (first 160 participants) plus 1,254 subjects from 6 global collaborators. A de-identified subject ID, COVID-19 status, age in years and sex were almost always included in the sample metadata. Where HLA class I and class II types were available, the types were taken from metadata supplied by the sample provider, not from assay-based typing. Beyond this particular receptor, the publication reports: The quantity of clinical and demographic metadata differed by source and by participant and was supplied without curation.

A note on this clone: This clone's antigen is unknown. Qualities for individual bases were not recorded, and no much larger clone is one base off.

The CDR3 spans 14 residues, from the cysteine through the phenylalanine. CDR3 DNA is the only sequence kept; it has 42 bases, read in frame from the first base. The germline V gene (reference sequence) gives CDR1 as MNHEY and CDR2 as SMNVEV. V and J are trimmed by 6 bases and 3 bases, and the gene matches miss 5 bases of the junction. The immunoSEQ Assay, a bias-controlled multiplex PCR, was used to amplify TCRbeta CDR3 regions from genomic DNA. The original methods were these. Nucleated cell counts per sample were estimated from amplification of reference gene primers within the assay. Sequence reads were collapsed and filtered to measure the absolute abundance of every unique TCRbeta CDR3 rearrangement. For each sample, productive Simpson clonality was calculated by taking the square root of Simpson's diversity index across productive rearrangements. The clones in this table, taken by TCRdb from immuneACCESS, are in-frame only. Not every clone is retained; where verified, under half of the shortfall comes from an unresolved V gene, and the cause of the rest is unknown. V, J and clone size derive from that table, while D and trimming were established from the DNA sequence. Counted in this sample were about 62,000 clones; roughly 92% of them appeared once. Jointly, the top ten make up 5.5% to 6.5% of the sample.

Each collaborating institution followed its own protocols to collect whole blood in K2EDTA tubes. For TCRbeta analysis, collaborator samples were shipped as frozen whole blood, as isolated PBMCs, or as DNA extracted from either sample type. Sequenced material: peripheral blood. The rearranged segments are TRBV27 and TRBJ2-7; TRBD2 fits 10 bases in the junction. This TCR was recovered from a human donor in a cohort sampled during active COVID-19. The CDR3 has the sequence CASRDLAGVYEQYF. In nucleotides, the sequence is TGTGCCAGCAGGGATCTAGCGGGAGTCTACGAGCAGTACTTC.